Following are 3 T cell receptor beta chains from one sample sequenced in a study of somatic mutations in cytotoxic T cells in rheumatoid arthritis. Using immunoSEQ multiplex PCR, the repertoire was profiled, and TCRdb retains in-frame clones only, with some absent. Among about 20,000 clones listed, around 86% were seen once. Material: CD8+ T cells sorted from blood. These receptors originate from an adult with rheumatoid arthritis.

The chain joins TRBV9 to TRBJ1-3; D is undetermined. The CDR3 loop spans 15 amino acids. V gave up 0 bases and J gave up 0 bases, with 7 bases separating them. Germline CDR1 SGDLS, CDR2 YYNGEE. CDR3 bases: TGTGCCAGCAGCGTAGGGGGTCTCTCTGGAAACACCATATATTTT. This sequence encodes CASSVGGLSGNTIYF.

The gene calls are TRBV7-3 and TRBJ1-2; a possible D gene is TRBD1 (6 bases). Trimming shortened V by 0 bases and J by 8 bases, and 16 bases separated the two germline ends. CDR3 length: 15 amino acids. In germline, CDR1 is SGHTA, CDR2 FQGTGA. The CDR3 coding sequence is TGTGCCAGCAGCTTAACCGGACAGCCGTCTCGGGGCTACACCTTC. Encoded protein: CASSLTGQPSRGYTF.

This clone was counted a single time. The chain joins TRBV19 to TRBJ2-1; D is possibly TRBD2 (6 bases). CDR1 LNHDA and CDR2 SQIVND come from the germline V gene (reference sequence). V was shortened by 7 bases and J by 6 bases, with 19 bases between the two germline ends. This CDR3 contains 15 residues. This chain's CDR3 is CASKKGGPTRNEQFF. The CDR3 region has the DNA TGTGCCAGTAAAAAGGGAGGCCCTACCCGCAATGAGCAGTTCTTC. Combining the CDR3 with reference TRBV19 and TRBJ2-1 gives the whole variable domain DGGITQSPKYLFRKEGQNVTLSCEQNLNHDAMYWYRQDPGQGLRLIYYSQIVNDFQKGDIAEGYSVSREKKESFPLTVTSAQKNPTAFYLCASKKGGPTRNEQFFGPGTRLTVL.